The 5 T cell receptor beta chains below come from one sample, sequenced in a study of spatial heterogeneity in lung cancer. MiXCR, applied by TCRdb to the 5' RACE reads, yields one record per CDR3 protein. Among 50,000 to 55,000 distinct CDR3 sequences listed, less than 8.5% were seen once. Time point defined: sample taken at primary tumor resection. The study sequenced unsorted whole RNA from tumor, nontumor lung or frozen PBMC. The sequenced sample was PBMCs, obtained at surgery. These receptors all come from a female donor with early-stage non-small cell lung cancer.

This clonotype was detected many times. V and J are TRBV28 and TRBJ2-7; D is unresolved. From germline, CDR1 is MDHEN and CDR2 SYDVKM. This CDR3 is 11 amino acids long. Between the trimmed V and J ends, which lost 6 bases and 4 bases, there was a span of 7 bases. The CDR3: CASRQKYEQYF. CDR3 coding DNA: TGTGCCAGCAGACAAAAGTACGAGCAGTACTTC.

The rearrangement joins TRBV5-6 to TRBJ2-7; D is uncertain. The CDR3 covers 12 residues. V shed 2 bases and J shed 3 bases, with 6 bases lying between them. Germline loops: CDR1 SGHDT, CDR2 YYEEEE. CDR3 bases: TGTGCCAGCAGCTTCCTTGACTACGAGCAGTACTTC. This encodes CASSFLDYEQYF.

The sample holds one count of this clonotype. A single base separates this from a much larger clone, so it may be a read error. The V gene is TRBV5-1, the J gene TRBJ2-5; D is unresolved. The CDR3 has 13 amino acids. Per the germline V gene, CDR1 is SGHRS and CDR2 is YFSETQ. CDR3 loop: CASSLNSQETKYF. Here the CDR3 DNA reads TGCGCCAGCAGCTTGAACAGCCAAGAGACCAAGTACTTC.

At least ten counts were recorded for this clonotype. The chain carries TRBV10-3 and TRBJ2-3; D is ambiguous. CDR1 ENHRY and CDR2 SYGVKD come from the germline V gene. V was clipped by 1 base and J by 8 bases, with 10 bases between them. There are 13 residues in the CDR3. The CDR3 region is CAISEYPTGTQYF. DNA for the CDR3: TGTGCCATCAGTGAGTACCCTACGGGTACGCAGTATTTT.

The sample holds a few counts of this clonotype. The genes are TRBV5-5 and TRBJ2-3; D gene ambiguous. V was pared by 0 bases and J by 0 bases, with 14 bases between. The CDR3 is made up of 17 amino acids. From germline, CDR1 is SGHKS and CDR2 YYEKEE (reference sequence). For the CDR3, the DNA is TGTGCCAGCAGCTTGGTGACAAATCACCTTAGCACAGATACGCAGTATTTT. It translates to CASSLVTNHLSTDTQYF. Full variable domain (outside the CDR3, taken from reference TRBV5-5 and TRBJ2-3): DAGVTQSPTHLIKTRGQQVTLRCSPISGHKSVSWYQQVLGQGPQFIFQYYEKEERGRGNFPDRFSARQFPNYSSELNVNALLLGDSALYLCASSLVTNHLSTDTQYFGPGTRLTVL.